The clone carrying this T cell receptor (beta chain) was found many times. The CDR3 spans 16 residues. J gave up 6 bases and V 2 bases, and 13 bases lay outside the gene matches. Germline CDR1 and CDR2: SGHRS and YFSETQ. The data are from a study of CD8 T cells in ankylosing spondylitis. MiXCR, applied by TCRdb to the 5' RACE reads, yields one record per CDR3 protein. Of 55,000 or so distinct CDR3 sequences in the sample, 6% to 7.5% were seen once. Sequencing was carried out using blood, either unsorted or a sorted T cell fraction (not recorded which). The chain recombines TRBV5-1 with TRBJ1-2, with 7 bases matching TRBD1. The sequence came from a female donor with ankylosing spondylitis or in good health (not recorded which). The CDR3 DNA sequence: TGCGCCAGCAGCTTCGATGGGGAACAGGGGAACGATGGCTACACCTTC. Translated, it gives CASSFDGEQGNDGYTF.